The clone carrying this T cell receptor (beta chain) is a singleton in its sample. The data originate from a study of blood T cell repertoires in COVID-19. Study-wide background: Samples of COVID-19 (acute and convalescent) were obtained from the United States, Italy and Spain.

Some clones are missing from TCRdb's copy, which holds only in-frame ones; the method was immunoSEQ multiplex PCR. The data contain roughly 160,000 clones, approximately 79% of them singletons. CDR3 size: 17 residues. V lost 5 bases to trimming and J lost 1 base; unmatched junction nucleotides: 14. From germline, CDR1 is SGHRS and CDR2 YFSETQ. The chain carries TRBV5-1 and TRBJ2-7; 8 bases match TRBD1. The material sequenced was PBMCs or T cells enriched from blood (not recorded which). The receptor was derived from a woman in her 70s in a cohort exposed to, infected with or recovered from COVID-19 (not recorded which). DNA for the CDR3: TGCGCCAGCAGTGGATTCGTTGGGCAGGGGGCTTCCTACGAGCAGTACTTC. Its translation is CASSGFVGQGASYEQYF.